What follows are 14 T cell receptor beta chains derived from one specimen sequenced in a study of T-cell reconstitution after alpha-beta-depleted transplantation in children. Unique molecular identifiers tagged the TCRbeta library. One entry per CDR3 protein, called by TCRdb with MiXCR from the PCR reads. This sample yields about 500,000 distinct CDR3 sequences, of which 30% to 35% are seen a single time; 2.4% belongs to the top ten. The sample in question was PBMCs from the stem cell graft donor, obtained from the stem cell graft. The receptors here all came from a human donor who donated a stem cell graft to a child with aplastic anemia.

This clonotype turned up a few times. This chain uses TRBV28 with TRBJ2-7; TRBD1 is a possible D gene (5 bases). In germline, CDR1 is MDHEN, CDR2 SYDVKM. The CDR3 loop spans 13 amino acids. V was clipped by 2 bases and J by 2 bases, with 7 bases between them. CDR3 amino acids: CASSLQGPYEQYF. The CDR3 nucleotides are TGTGCCAGCAGTTTACAGGGCCCCTACGAGCAGTACTTC.

This rearrangement joins TRBV24-1 to TRBJ2-4, with D tentatively TRBD1 (5 bases). The CDR3 has 12 amino acids. V gave up 3 bases and J gave up 10 bases, with 9 bases separating them. The germline gives CDR1 KGHDR, CDR2 SFDVKD. CDR3 bases: TGTGCCACCAGTGATAGGCGACAGATTCAGTACTTC. The encoded protein is CATSDRRQIQYF.

V is TRBV28 and J is TRBJ2-1; 8 bases align to TRBD2. This CDR3 spans 15 amino acids. Per the germline V gene, CDR1 is MDHEN and CDR2 is SYDVKM. J was trimmed by 6 bases and V by 2 bases; bases with no gene match: 6. The CDR3 reads CASSLGTRSSNEQFF. The CDR3 DNA sequence: TGTGCCAGCAGTTTAGGGACTAGGTCATCCAATGAGCAGTTCTTC.

CDR3 residues: CASSLGLPLDTQYF. CDR3 in DNA: TGTGCCAGCAGTTTGGGTCTACCCCTAGATACGCAGTATTTT. V usage is TRBV12-3 or TRBV12-4 and J usage is TRBJ2-3; D is unresolved. The CDR3 covers 14 residues. V lost 3 bases to trimming and J lost 5 bases, with 12 bases between them.

The chain uses TRBV12-3 or TRBV12-4 and TRBJ1-1; D remains unclear. The V end was cut by 4 bases, the J end by 4 bases, with 13 bases between. The CDR3 length is 14 residues. The CDR3 spells CASSSVGVSTEAFF. The CDR3, as DNA: TGTGCCAGCAGTTCCGTCGGGGTCTCCACTGAAGCTTTCTTT.

The CDR3: CASSLDRTEQYV. The CDR3 DNA is TGTGCCAGCAGCTTGGACAGGACCGAGCAGTACGTC. The gene calls are TRBV5-4 and TRBJ2-7; perhaps TRBD1 as D (5 bases). CDR3 size: 12 residues. From germline, CDR1 is SGHNT and CDR2 YYREEE (reference sequence). Trimming left V 0 bases short and J 6 bases short, with 7 bases between.

The chain employs TRBV27 and TRBJ1-2; 8 nucleotides match TRBD1. Germline V gene lookup returns CDR1 MNHEY and CDR2 SMNVEV (reference sequence). There are 13 residues in the CDR3. J was trimmed by 7 bases and V by 5 bases; bases with no gene match: 6. CDR3 nucleotide sequence: TGTGCCAGCAGTACCAGGGGGCCGGGTGGCTACACCTTC. It yields the protein CASSTRGPGGYTF.

The chain joins TRBV20-1 to TRBJ2-5; tentatively, D is TRBD1 or TRBD2 (6 bases each). The germline gives CDR1 DFQATT, CDR2 SNEGSKA (reference sequence). The V end was cut by 1 base, the J end by 5 bases, with 17 bases between. This CDR3 is 15 amino acids long. The CDR3 sequence: CSARGQYGGLETQYF. In nucleotides, the CDR3 is TGCAGTGCTAGAGGCCAGTACGGGGGCCTGGAGACCCAGTACTTC.

V and J are TRBV28 and TRBJ2-2, with D possibly matching TRBD2 (5 bases). Germline assignment: CDR1 MDHEN and CDR2 SYDVKM. The CDR3 has 14 residues. The V gene lost 6 bases and the J gene lost 7 bases, with 15 bases spanning the gap. The CDR3 DNA reads TGTGCCAGCAGCCGCCCCGGGGTCGGCGGGGAGCTGTTTTTT. It yields the protein CASSRPGVGGELFF.

This chain joins TRBV18 and TRBJ2-1; D might be TRBD1 or TRBD2, each matching 5 bases. Trimming removed 3 bases at V and 0 bases at J, with 18 bases between. This CDR3 has 18 residues. From germline, CDR1 is KGHSH and CDR2 LQKENI. CDR3 protein: CASSPGVNRRSSYNEQFF. The CDR3 nucleotides read TGTGCCAGCTCACCGGGGGTTAACAGGAGGAGCTCCTACAATGAGCAGTTCTTC. The whole variable domain, filled in from reference TRBV18 and TRBJ2-1, reads NAGVMQNPRHLVRRRGQEARLRCSPMKGHSHVYWYRQLPEEGLKFMVYLQKENIIDESGMPKERFSAEFPKEGPSILRIQQVVRGDSAAYFCASSPGVNRRSSYNEQFFGPGTRLTVL.

The V gene is TRBV7-2, the J gene TRBJ2-2; D is unresolved. Germline CDR1 SGHTA, CDR2 FQGNSA. The CDR3 runs 13 residues. The DNA of the CDR3 is TGTGCTATAGGTGAATCGAACACCGGGGAGCTGTTTTTT. It codes for CAIGESNTGELFF. Together with reference TRBV7-2 and TRBJ2-2, the CDR3 gives the full variable domain: GAGVSQSPSNKVTEKGKDVELRCDPISGHTALYWYRQSLGQGLEFLIYFQGNSAPDKSGLPSDRFSAERTGGSVSTLTIQRTQQEDSAVYLCAIGESNTGELFFGEGSRLTVL.

Only a few counts were recorded for this clonotype. This chain connects TRBV18 to TRBJ1-5; D is undetermined. Trimming took 6 bases from V and 0 from J, leaving 18 bases between them. Germline CDR1 and CDR2: KGHSH and LQKENI. This CDR3 is built from 17 residues. The CDR3 region has the DNA TGTGCCAGCTCGCCGACGCAGGACGCTTATAGCAATCAGCCCCAGCATTTT. Translation gives CASSPTQDAYSNQPQHF.

The J gene is TRBJ1-1, the V gene TRBV29-1; 7 nucleotides line up with TRBD1. Unmatched junction bases numbered 9, after V lost 7 bases and J lost 4 bases. The germline V gene encodes CDR1 SQVTM and CDR2 ANQGSEA. CDR3 length equals 13 residues. The CDR3 nucleotides are TGCAGCGCCCCCACAGGGGAGAGCACTGAAGCTTTCTTT. Protein: CSAPTGESTEAFF.

The chain has TRBV12-3 or TRBV12-4 and TRBJ1-1, with 7 bases that match TRBD1. V lost 1 base, J lost 1 base, and 6 bases stayed unmatched. This CDR3 has 16 residues. This CDR3 reads CASSLVQDRRNTEAFF. CDR3 coding DNA: TGTGCCAGCAGTTTAGTCCAGGACAGGCGGAACACTGAAGCTTTCTTT.